This TCR beta chain was found in a study of regulatory T cells in long-lasting Graves disease. Regarding time point: newly diagnosed GD, antithyroid drugs for less than 3 months. The TCR library was prepared using RNA isolated from PBMCs. A roughly 9-milliliter sample of peripheral blood was drawn into EDTA tubes. Germline CDR1 is SNHLY and CDR2 is FYNNEI. The V and J ends lost 7 bases and 1 base respectively, with 10 bases between them. The CDR3 length is 14 residues. This clonotype was recorded many times. Arm-PCR with iRepertoire HTBI primers amplified the CDR3 regions for these TCR beta libraries. Authors' analysis steps: In the combined samples, under 80 TRBV and 14 TRBJ segments were identified. TCRdb called the multiplex PCR reads again in MiXCR, with one record for every CDR3 protein. The V and J calls reflect TCRdb's pipeline rather than the authors' work. Among about 520,000 distinct CDR3 sequences, approximately 12% were seen once, and the ten largest hold 7.5% to 9%.

The same specimen was also included in a second study, on T cells in Graves' hyperthyroidism and ophthalmopathy.

The source was peripheral blood mononuclear cells (PBMCs), collected at new diagnosis, from a patient treated with antithyroid drugs. The rearrangement links TRBV2 to TRBJ2-2, with a weak D call TRBD1 (5 bases). The receptor comes from a woman aged 30 to 39 with Graves disease. The CDR3 DNA is TGTGCCAGCAATCAGGGCAGGAACACCGGGGAGCTGTTTTTT. Encoded protein: CASNQGRNTGELFF.